This T cell receptor beta chain emerged from a study of shared clonotypes between healthy human individuals. Whole-study findings and limits: Across four donors, naive CD4 shared around 5.1%, naive CD8 more than 3%, memory CD4 more than 2%, memory CD8 about 0.4%. Relative to clonotypes present in all four donors, those not shared had lower generation probabilities.

Naive CD8 cells comprised CD45RO-negative, CCR7-positively selected cells, excluding terminally differentiated effector memory CD45RA+ cells. Donors had no recently reported acute infections or vaccinations and were HIV-negative. As handled by the study authors: Junction-only sequences produced by ImmunoSEQ had no quality scores, so filtering differed. Profiling relied on immunoSEQ multiplex PCR, and the TCRdb table lists in-frame clones only, not all of them. From that table come the V and J calls and clone size; the DNA was used to work out D and trimming. The sample has hundreds of thousands of clones, 92% seen once. On this clone: The antigen is unknown.

The sequence was obtained from a man aged 30 to 39 in good health. The specimen was naive CD8+ T cells sorted from blood.

This chain's CDR3 is CSVELSEAFF. CDR3 nucleotides: TGCAGCGTTGAGCTCAGTGAAGCTTTCTTT. The chain combines TRBV29-1 with TRBJ1-1; D not resolved. Germline CDR1 SQVTM, CDR2 ANQGSEA. The V end lost 3 bases, the J end lost 7 bases, and 6 bases lay between the germline ends. The CDR3 sequence is 10 residues long.